These T cell receptor beta chains were read from a single sample in a study of tumor-infiltrating lymphocytes in primary liver carcinoma. TCRdb re-derived calls from the multiplex PCR reads in MiXCR, one entry per CDR3 protein. The repertoire holds under 50,000 distinct CDR3 sequences, around 64% seen once, with less than 30% in the top ten. The specimen was liver tumor tissue from sampling region 5. The receptors derive from a man aged 40-55 years with primary liver carcinoma and hepatitis B virus infection. Each CDR3 is given with its conserved first and last residue. A D gene is named only where the DNA matches it firmly. Clone size is not always given. Where it is, it says once, few, many or a class for expanded clones.

d_gene: -; v_gene: TRBV24-1; abundance: -; j_gene: TRBJ2-1; CDR3aa: CATSDSRAPLSEQFF; CDR3nt: TGTGCCACCAGTGATTCGCGGGCCCCCTTAAGTGAGCAATTCTTC
d_gene: -; v_gene: TRBV7-9; abundance: -; j_gene: TRBJ2-1; CDR3aa: CASGLSSGRDVLTDDQFF; CDR3nt: TGTGCCAGCGGCTTAAGCTCTGGCAGGGATGTCCTTACAGATGATCAGTTCTTC
d_gene: -; v_gene: TRBV4-1; abundance: -; j_gene: TRBJ2-7; CDR3aa: CASSQDFSGNSYEQYF; CDR3nt: TGCGCCAGCAGCCAAGATTTTAGCGGAAACTCCTACGAACAATACTTC
d_gene: TRBD2; v_gene: TRBV2; abundance: -; j_gene: TRBJ2-1; CDR3aa: CASRELAGRKNEQFF; CDR3nt: TGTGCCAGCAGGGAACTAGCGGGAAGGAAAAATGAGCAGTTCTTC
d_gene: TRBD2; v_gene: TRBV4-2; abundance: once; j_gene: TRBJ2-7; CDR3aa: CASSQDPGGSSYEHYF; CDR3nt: TGCGCCAGCAGCCAAGATCCAGGCGGGAGCTCCTACGAACATTACTTC
d_gene: TRBD2; v_gene: TRBV6-5; abundance: -; j_gene: TRBJ2-7; CDR3aa: CASRFSGSYEQYF; CDR3nt: TGTGCCAGCAGGTTTAGCGGGAGCTACGAGCAATACTTC
d_gene: -; v_gene: TRBV12-3/TRBV12-4; abundance: -; j_gene: TRBJ2-5; CDR3aa: CASSRTTKDNQYF; CDR3nt: TGTGCCAGCAGCCGTACTACAAAAGATAACCAGTACTTC
d_gene: -; v_gene: TRBV12-3/TRBV12-4; abundance: -; j_gene: TRBJ1-5; CDR3aa: CVSSIGAAHSNQPQHF; CDR3nt: TGTGTCAGCAGTATAGGGGCAGCGCATAGCAATCAGCCCCAGCATTTT
d_gene: -; v_gene: TRBV19; abundance: few; j_gene: TRBJ2-7; CDR3aa: CASSIRGADYEQYF; CDR3nt: TGTGCCAGTAGTATAAGGGGAGCAGACTACGAGCAGTACTTC
d_gene: TRBD2; v_gene: TRBV11-2; abundance: -; j_gene: TRBJ2-1; CDR3aa: CAIPGTSGREQFF; CDR3nt: TGTGCCATCCCCGGGACTAGCGGGAGGGAGCAGTTCTTC
d_gene: TRBD1; v_gene: TRBV4-1; abundance: -; j_gene: TRBJ2-2; CDR3aa: CASSLRQGVAGELFF; CDR3nt: TGCGCCAGTAGCCTGAGACAGGGAGTAGCCGGGGAGCTGTTTTTT
d_gene: -; v_gene: TRBV11-2; abundance: -; j_gene: TRBJ2-1; CDR3aa: CASILVLGDEQLF; CDR3nt: TGTGCCAGCATCTTAGTACTAGGCGATGAGCAACTCTTC
d_gene: TRBD2; v_gene: TRBV29-1; abundance: -; j_gene: TRBJ2-3; CDR3aa: CSVDGTSGRGPTDTQYF; CDR3nt: TGCAGCGTTGACGGGACTAGCGGGAGGGGCCCCACAGATACGCAGTATTTT
d_gene: TRBD2; v_gene: TRBV5-1; abundance: medium-sized; j_gene: TRBJ2-1; CDR3aa: CASSLGGTSGTNEQFF; CDR3nt: TGCGCCAGCAGCTTGGGGGGGACTAGCGGGACGAATGAGCAGTTCTTC
d_gene: TRBD2; v_gene: TRBV11-2; abundance: -; j_gene: TRBJ2-7; CDR3aa: CAGRGTNGGVNEQYF; CDR3nt: TGTGCCGGCAGAGGGACTAACGGGGGGGTCAACGAGCAGTACTTC
d_gene: TRBD1; v_gene: TRBV19; abundance: few; j_gene: TRBJ2-7; CDR3aa: CASSPGTGGGYEQYF; CDR3nt: TGTGCCAGTAGTCCGGGGACAGGGGGTGGCTACGAGCAGTACTTC
d_gene: -; v_gene: TRBV7-9; abundance: -; j_gene: TRBJ1-1; CDR3aa: CASCLQQGATKAFF; CDR3nt: TGTGCCAGCTGCTTACAACAGGGAGCCACTAAAGCTTTCTTT
d_gene: TRBD1; v_gene: TRBV11-3; abundance: few; j_gene: TRBJ2-1; CDR3aa: CASNLEGQGDNEQFF; CDR3nt: TGTGCCAGCAACTTAGAGGGACAGGGAGACAATGAGCAGTTCTTC
d_gene: -; v_gene: TRBV7-9; abundance: -; j_gene: TRBJ1-2; CDR3aa: CASSLTGIYGYTF; CDR3nt: TGTGCCAGCAGCCTAACAGGGATCTATGGCTACACCTTC
d_gene: TRBD2; v_gene: TRBV20-1; abundance: -; j_gene: TRBJ2-1; CDR3aa: CSLTSGREQFF; CDR3nt: TGCAGCCTGACTAGCGGAAGAGAGCAGTTCTTC
d_gene: -; v_gene: TRBV6-5; abundance: -; j_gene: TRBJ2-3; CDR3aa: CASSYSTQGTDTQYF; CDR3nt: TGTGCCAGCAGTTACTCAACACAGGGCACAGATACGCAGTATTTT
d_gene: -; v_gene: TRBV13; abundance: -; j_gene: TRBJ2-7; CDR3aa: CVSSLRGEQYF; CDR3nt: TGTGTCAGCAGCTTGAGGGGCGAGCAGTACTTC
d_gene: TRBD1; v_gene: TRBV11-2; abundance: many; j_gene: TRBJ1-3; CDR3aa: CASSPRVRSDRGPGNTIYF; CDR3nt: TGTGCCAGCAGCCCCCGGGTTCGCTCCGACAGGGGGCCTGGAAACACCATATATTTT
d_gene: TRBD1; v_gene: TRBV19; abundance: -; j_gene: TRBJ2-1; CDR3aa: CASRPLNRGIEQFF; CDR3nt: TGTGCCAGTAGACCCCTTAACAGGGGAATAGAGCAGTTCTTC
d_gene: TRBD2; v_gene: TRBV10-1; abundance: -; j_gene: TRBJ2-3; CDR3aa: CASSDGGLAEGDDTQYF; CDR3nt: TGTGCCAGCAGTGATGGGGGACTAGCGGAGGGGGACGATACGCAGTATTTT
d_gene: TRBD2; v_gene: TRBV11-3; abundance: -; j_gene: TRBJ2-2; CDR3aa: CASSRRSAGGTGELFF; CDR3nt: TGTGCCAGCAGCAGACGATCAGCGGGAGGCACCGGGGAGCTCTTTTTT
d_gene: -; v_gene: TRBV19; abundance: -; j_gene: TRBJ2-1; CDR3aa: CASSPVGTFNEQFF; CDR3nt: TGTGCCAGTAGTCCCGTGGGTACTTTCAATGAGCAGTTCTTC
d_gene: -; v_gene: TRBV14; abundance: many; j_gene: TRBJ2-5; CDR3aa: CASSLDPGPQETQYF; CDR3nt: TGTGCCAGCAGCCTAGACCCGGGACCCCAAGAGACCCAGTACTTC
d_gene: -; v_gene: TRBV6-6; abundance: -; j_gene: TRBJ2-7; CDR3aa: CASCYDDQDEQYF; CDR3nt: TGTGCCAGCTGTTACGATGATCAAGACGAGCAGTACTTC
d_gene: -; v_gene: TRBV28; abundance: -; j_gene: TRBJ1-5; CDR3aa: CASSLSPPPGHPGVYGNQPQHF; CDR3nt: TGTGCCAGCAGCCTATCCCCCCCCCCGGGACACCCTGGGGTGTATGGCAATCAGCCCCAGCATTTT
d_gene: -; v_gene: TRBV29-1; abundance: -; j_gene: TRBJ2-1; CDR3aa: CSGLDNEQLF; CDR3nt: TGCAGCGGATTGGATAATGAGCAGCTCTTC
d_gene: -; v_gene: TRBV4-1; abundance: -; j_gene: TRBJ1-3; CDR3aa: CASSQNHGVWRSTIYF; CDR3nt: TGCGCCAGCAGCCAAAATCACGGTGTCTGGAGAAGCACCATATATTTT
d_gene: TRBD2; v_gene: TRBV29-1; abundance: -; j_gene: TRBJ2-7; CDR3aa: CSVRLAGGSHYEQCF; CDR3nt: TGCAGCGTTCGACTAGCGGGAGGTTCTCACTACGAGCAGTGCTTC
d_gene: -; v_gene: TRBV10-2; abundance: many; j_gene: TRBJ1-6; CDR3aa: CASSESSSYNSPLHF; CDR3nt: TGCGCCAGCAGTGAGTCCAGCTCCTATAATTCACCCCTCCACTTT
d_gene: -; v_gene: TRBV14; abundance: -; j_gene: TRBJ2-7; CDR3aa: CASSRTLANYEQYF; CDR3nt: TGTGCTAGCAGCCGGACTCTCGCAAACTACGAGCAGTACTTC